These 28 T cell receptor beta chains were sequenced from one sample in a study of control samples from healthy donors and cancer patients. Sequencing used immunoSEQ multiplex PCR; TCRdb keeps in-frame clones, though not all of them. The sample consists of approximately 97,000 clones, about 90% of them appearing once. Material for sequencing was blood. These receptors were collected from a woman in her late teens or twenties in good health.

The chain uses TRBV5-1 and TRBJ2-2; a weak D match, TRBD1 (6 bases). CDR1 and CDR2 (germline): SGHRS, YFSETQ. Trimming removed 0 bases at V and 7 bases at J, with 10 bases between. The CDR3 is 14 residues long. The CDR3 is CASSLAGADGELFF. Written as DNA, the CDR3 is TGCGCCAGCAGCTTGGCAGGGGCAGACGGGGAGCTGTTTTTT.

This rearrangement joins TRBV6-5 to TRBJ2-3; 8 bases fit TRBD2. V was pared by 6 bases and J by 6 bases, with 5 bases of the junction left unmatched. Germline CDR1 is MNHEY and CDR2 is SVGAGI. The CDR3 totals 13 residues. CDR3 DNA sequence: TGTGCCAGCAGGTCCCCGGGGGGGGATACGCAGTATTTT. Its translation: CASRSPGGDTQYF.

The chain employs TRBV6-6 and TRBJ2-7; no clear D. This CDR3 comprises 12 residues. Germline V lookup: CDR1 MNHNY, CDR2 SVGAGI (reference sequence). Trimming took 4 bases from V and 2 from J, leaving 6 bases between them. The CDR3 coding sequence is TGTGCCAGCAGTTGGAGAACCTACGAGCAGTACTTC. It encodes CASSWRTYEQYF.

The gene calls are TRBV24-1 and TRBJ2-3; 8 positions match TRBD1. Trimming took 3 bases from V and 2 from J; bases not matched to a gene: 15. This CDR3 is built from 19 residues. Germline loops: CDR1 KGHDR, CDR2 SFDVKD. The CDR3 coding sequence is TGTGCCACCAGTGATCCCAAAAGGCGGGGACAGGAGGCCACAGATACGCAGTATTTT. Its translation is CATSDPKRRGQEATDTQYF.

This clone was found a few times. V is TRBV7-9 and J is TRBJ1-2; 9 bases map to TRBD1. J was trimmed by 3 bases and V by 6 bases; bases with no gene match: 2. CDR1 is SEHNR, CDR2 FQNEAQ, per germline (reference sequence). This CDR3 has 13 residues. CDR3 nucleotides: TGTGCCAGCAGGACAGGGGGAGACTATGGCTACACCTTC. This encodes CASRTGGDYGYTF.

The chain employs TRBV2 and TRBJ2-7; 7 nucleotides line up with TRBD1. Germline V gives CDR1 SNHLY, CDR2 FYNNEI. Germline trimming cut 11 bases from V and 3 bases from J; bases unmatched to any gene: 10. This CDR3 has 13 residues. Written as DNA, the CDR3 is TGTGCCGCCAAGGAACAGGGGAACTACGAGCAGTACTTC. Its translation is CAAKEQGNYEQYF. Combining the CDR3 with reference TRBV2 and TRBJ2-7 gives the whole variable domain EPEVTQTPSHQVTQMGQEVILRCVPISNHLYFYWYRQILGQKVEFLVSFYNNEISEKSEIFDDQFSVERPDGSNFTLKIRSTKLEDSAMYFCAAKEQGNYEQYFGPGTRLTVT.

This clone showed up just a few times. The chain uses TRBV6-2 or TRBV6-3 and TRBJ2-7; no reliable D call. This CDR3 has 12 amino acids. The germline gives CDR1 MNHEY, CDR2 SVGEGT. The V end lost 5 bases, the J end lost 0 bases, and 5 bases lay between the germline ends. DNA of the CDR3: TGTGCCAGCAGTACGTTCTCCTACGAGCAGTACTTC. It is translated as CASSTFSYEQYF.

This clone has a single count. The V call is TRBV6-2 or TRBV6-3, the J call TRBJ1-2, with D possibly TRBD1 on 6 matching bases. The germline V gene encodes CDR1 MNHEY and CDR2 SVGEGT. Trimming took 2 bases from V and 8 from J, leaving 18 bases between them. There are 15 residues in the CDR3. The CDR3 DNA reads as TGTGCCAGCAGTTACGACCCCAGGGGACGGATCGGCTACACCTTC. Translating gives CASSYDPRGRIGYTF.

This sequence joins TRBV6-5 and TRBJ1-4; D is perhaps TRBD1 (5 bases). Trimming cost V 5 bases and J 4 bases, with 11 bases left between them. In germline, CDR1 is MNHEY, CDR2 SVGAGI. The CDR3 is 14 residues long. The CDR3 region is CASSLDSLNEKLFF. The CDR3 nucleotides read TGTGCCAGCAGTCTAGACAGCCTTAATGAAAAACTGTTTTTT.

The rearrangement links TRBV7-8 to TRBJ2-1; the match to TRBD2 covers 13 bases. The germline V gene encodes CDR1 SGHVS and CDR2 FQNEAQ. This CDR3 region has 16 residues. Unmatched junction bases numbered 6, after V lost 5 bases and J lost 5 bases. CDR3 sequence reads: CASSLRLAGGHNEQFF. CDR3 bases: TGTGCCAGCAGCCTCCGACTAGCGGGGGGTCACAATGAGCAGTTCTTC.

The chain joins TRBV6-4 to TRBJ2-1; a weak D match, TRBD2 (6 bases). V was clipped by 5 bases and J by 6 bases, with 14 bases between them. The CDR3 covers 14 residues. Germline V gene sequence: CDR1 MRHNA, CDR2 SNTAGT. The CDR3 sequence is CASSPRLEGNEQFF. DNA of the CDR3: TGTGCCAGCAGTCCCCGACTAGAGGGCAATGAGCAGTTCTTC.

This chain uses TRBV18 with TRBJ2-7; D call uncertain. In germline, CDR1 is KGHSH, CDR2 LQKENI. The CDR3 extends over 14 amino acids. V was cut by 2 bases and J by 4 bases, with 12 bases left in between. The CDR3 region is CASSPTTSGYEQYF. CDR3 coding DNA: TGTGCCAGCTCACCAACAACTTCGGGTTACGAGCAGTACTTC.

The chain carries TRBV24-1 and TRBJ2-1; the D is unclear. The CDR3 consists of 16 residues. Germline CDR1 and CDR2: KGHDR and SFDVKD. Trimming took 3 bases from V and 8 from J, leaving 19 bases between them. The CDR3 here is CATSDRMASKFDEQFF. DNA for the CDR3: TGTGCCACCAGTGATAGGATGGCCAGTAAATTCGATGAGCAGTTCTTC.

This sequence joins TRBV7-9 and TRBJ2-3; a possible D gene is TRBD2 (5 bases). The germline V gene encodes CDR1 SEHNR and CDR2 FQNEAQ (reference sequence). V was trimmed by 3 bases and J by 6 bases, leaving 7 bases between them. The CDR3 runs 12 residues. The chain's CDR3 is CASSFTRDTQYF. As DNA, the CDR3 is TGTGCCAGCAGCTTTACTAGGGATACGCAGTATTTT. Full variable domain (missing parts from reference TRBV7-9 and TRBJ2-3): DTGVSQNPRHKITKRGQNVTFRCDPISEHNRLYWYRQTLGQGPEFLTYFQNEAQLEKSRLLSDRFSAERPKGSFSTLEIQRTEQGDSAMYLCASSFTRDTQYFGPGTRLTVL.

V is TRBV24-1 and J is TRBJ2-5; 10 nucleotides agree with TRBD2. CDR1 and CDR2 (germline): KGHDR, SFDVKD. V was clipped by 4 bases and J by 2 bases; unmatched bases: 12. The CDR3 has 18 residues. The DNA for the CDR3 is TGTGCCACCAGTGACTTAGCGGGGGGCGCCCCGGGGCAAGAGACCCAGTACTTC. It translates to CATSDLAGGAPGQETQYF.

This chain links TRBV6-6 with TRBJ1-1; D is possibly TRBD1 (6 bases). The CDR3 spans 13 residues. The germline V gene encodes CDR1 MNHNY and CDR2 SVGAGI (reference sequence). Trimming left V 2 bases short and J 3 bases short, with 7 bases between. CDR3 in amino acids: CASSYRGDTEAFF. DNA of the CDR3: TGTGCCAGCAGTTACAGGGGGGACACTGAAGCTTTCTTT.

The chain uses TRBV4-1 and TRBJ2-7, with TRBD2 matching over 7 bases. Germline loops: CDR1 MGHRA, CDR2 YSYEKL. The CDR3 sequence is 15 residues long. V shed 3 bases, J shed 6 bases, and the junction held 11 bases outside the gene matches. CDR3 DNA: TGCGCCAGCAGCCAGGACGGACTAGGAGGAGGCGAGCAGTACTTC. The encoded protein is CASSQDGLGGGEQYF.

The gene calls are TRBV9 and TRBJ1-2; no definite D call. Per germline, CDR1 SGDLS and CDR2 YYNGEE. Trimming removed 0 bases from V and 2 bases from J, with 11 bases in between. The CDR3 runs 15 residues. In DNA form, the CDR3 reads TGTGCCAGCAGCGTAGGGGCAAAAATGAACTATGGCTACACCTTC. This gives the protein CASSVGAKMNYGYTF.

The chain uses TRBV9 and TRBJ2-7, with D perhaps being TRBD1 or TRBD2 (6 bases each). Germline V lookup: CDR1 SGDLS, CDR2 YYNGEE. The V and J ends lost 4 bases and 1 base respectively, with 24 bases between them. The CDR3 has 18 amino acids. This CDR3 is CASSIRGESGGGSYEQYF. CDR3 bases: TGTGCCAGCAGCATCCGAGGCGAAAGCGGAGGGGGATCCTACGAGCAGTACTTC. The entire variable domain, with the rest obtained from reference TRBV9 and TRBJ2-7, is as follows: DSGVTQTPKHLITATGQRVTLRCSPRSGDLSVYWYQQSLDQGLQFLIQYYNGEERAKGNILERFSAQQFPDLHSELNLSSLELGDSALYFCASSIRGESGGGSYEQYFGPGTRLTVT.

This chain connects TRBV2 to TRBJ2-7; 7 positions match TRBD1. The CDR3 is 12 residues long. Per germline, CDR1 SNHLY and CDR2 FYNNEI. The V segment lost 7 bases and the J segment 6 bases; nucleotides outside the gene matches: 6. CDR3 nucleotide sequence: TGTGCCAGCACTGACAGGGATGTCGAGCAGTACTTC. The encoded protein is CASTDRDVEQYF.

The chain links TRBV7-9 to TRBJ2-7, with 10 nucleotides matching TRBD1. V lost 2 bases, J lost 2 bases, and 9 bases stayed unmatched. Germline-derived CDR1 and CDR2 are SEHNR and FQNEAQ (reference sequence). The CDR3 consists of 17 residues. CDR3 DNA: TGTGCCAGCAGCTTATATCTCGGACAGGGGGGAACCTACGAGCAGTACTTC. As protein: CASSLYLGQGGTYEQYF.

The CDR3 DNA reads as TGCAGCGTGGAAAACAGGGATGCGACCCAGTACTTC. Translated: CSVENRDATQYF. The chain combines TRBV29-1 with TRBJ2-5, with D perhaps TRBD1 (6 bases). The CDR3 is 12 amino acids. Trimming left V 6 bases short and J 7 bases short, with 15 bases between. Germline V lookup: CDR1 SQVTM, CDR2 ANQGSEA.

This CDR3 is CASSQVLPAHAFGEQYF. The DNA of the CDR3 is TGCGCCAGCAGCCAAGTTCTTCCGGCGCACGCGTTCGGCGAGCAGTACTTC. J is TRBJ2-7 and V is TRBV4-1; no clear D gene. The CDR3 sequence is 17 residues long. Trimming cost V 1 base and J 6 bases, with 22 bases left between them. The germline V gene has CDR1 MGHRA and CDR2 YSYEKL.

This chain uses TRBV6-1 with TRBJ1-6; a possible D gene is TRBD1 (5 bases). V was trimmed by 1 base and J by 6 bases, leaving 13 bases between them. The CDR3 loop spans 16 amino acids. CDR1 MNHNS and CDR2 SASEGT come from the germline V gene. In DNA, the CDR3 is TGTGCCAGCAGTGAAGGGTGGGGCTTCGGTAATTCACCCCTCCACTTT. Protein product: CASSEGWGFGNSPLHF.

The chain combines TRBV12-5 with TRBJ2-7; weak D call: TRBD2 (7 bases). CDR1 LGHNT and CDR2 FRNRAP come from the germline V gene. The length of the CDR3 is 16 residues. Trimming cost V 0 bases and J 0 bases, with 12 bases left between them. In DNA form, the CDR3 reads TGTGCTAGTGGTTTGGTACCGGGGGGCTCCTCCTACGAGCAGTACTTC. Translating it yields CASGLVPGGSSYEQYF.

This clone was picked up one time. CDR3 in amino acids: CASSLPGYGYTF. The CDR3 coding sequence is TGTGCCAGCAGCTTACCCGGCTATGGCTACACCTTC. The V gene is TRBV13, the J gene TRBJ1-2; D not certain. Trimming shortened V by 2 bases and J by 4 bases, and 5 bases separated the two germline ends. The CDR3 sequence is 12 residues long. Germline CDR1 PRHDT, CDR2 FYEKMQ (reference sequence).

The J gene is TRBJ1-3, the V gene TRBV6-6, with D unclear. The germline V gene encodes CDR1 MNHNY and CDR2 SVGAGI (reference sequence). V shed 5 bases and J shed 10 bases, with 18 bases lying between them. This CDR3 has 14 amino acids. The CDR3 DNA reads TGTGCCAGCAGTAAAATGGGCGGTCTTGAGACCATATATTTT. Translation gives CASSKMGGLETIYF.

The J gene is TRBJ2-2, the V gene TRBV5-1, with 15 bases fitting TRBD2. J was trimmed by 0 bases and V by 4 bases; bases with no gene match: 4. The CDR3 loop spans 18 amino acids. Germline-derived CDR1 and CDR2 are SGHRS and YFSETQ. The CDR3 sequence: CASSPGLAGGTNTGELFF. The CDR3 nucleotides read TGCGCCAGCAGCCCCGGACTAGCGGGGGGGACGAACACCGGGGAGCTGTTTTTT. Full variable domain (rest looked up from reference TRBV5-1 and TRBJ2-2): KAGVTQTPRYLIKTRGQQVTLSCSPISGHRSVSWYQQTPGQGLQFLFEYFSETQRNKGNFPGRFSGRQFSNSRSEMNVSTLELGDSALYLCASSPGLAGGTNTGELFFGEGSRLTVL.